This entry concerns a single T cell receptor (beta chain). What it binds is unknown. The CDR3 consists of 15 residues. Germline loops: CDR1 SGHAT, CDR2 FQNNGV. With 6 bases removed from V and 8 bases from J, the gap between germline ends came to 22 bases. The source of the sample is a study of cytomegalovirus exposure and HLA in healthy donors. PCR used 60 Vbeta primers and 13 Jbeta primers. Here immunoSEQ multiplex PCR was the method, and the copy in TCRdb shows in-frame clones only, minus some. There are approximately 100,000 clones in the sample; around 74% occur only once, and 11% to 15% lies in the top ten. Overall study results and limits: One later analysis reportedly identified an Asian-associated ancestry cluster that showed fewer N-insertions than the approximately 600-donor mean.

V and J are TRBV11-2 and TRBJ1-2, with a tentative D call TRBD1 (6 bases). This clonotype was sampled from a male donor in good health and CMV-seropositive. Sequenced sample: PBMCs. The CDR3 bases are TGTGCCAGCAGTTATCTCCGGGACATACGTTCGGGCTACACCTTC. Its translation is CASSYLRDIRSGYTF.